These 5 T cell receptor beta chains originate from one sample sequenced in a study of blood T cells in healthy people across ages. A second PCR of about 6 to 12 cycles used a sample-barcoded 5' primer and a J-beta primer mix. Each CDR3 protein is one row after TCRdb ran MiXCR on the 5' RACE reads. This repertoire shows 1.4 million to 1.5 million distinct CDR3 sequences, about 40% found once; its top ten account for 7.9%. The specimen sequenced was blood. These receptors were taken from a young woman in good health.

This clonotype has only a few counts. The CDR3 spells CASSYSIPRDPLGYTF. The CDR3 DNA sequence: TGTGCCAGCAGTTACTCGATCCCTCGGGATCCGCTCGGCTACACCTTC. The gene calls are TRBV6-5 and TRBJ1-2; D uncertain. Germline V gene data show CDR1 as MNHEY and CDR2 as SVGAGI. CDR3 size: 16 residues. V was clipped by 0 bases and J by 8 bases, with 19 bases between them.

This clonotype was detected only a few times. This chain links TRBV4-1 with TRBJ2-3, with TRBD2 matching over 12 bases. Germline CDR1 and CDR2: MGHRA and YSYEKL. The CDR3 contains 17 residues. The J segment lost 2 bases and the V segment lost 2 bases, leaving 5 bases of the junction unmatched. The CDR3 loop is CASSQFGLAGHTDTQYF. The DNA for the CDR3 is TGCGCCAGCAGCCAATTTGGACTAGCGGGGCACACAGATACGCAGTATTTT.

This rearrangement joins TRBV20-1 to TRBJ1-3; the D is unclear. The CDR3 runs to 11 residues. The V and J ends lost 7 bases and 2 bases respectively, with 6 bases between them. CDR1 DFQATT and CDR2 SNEGSKA come from the germline V gene (reference sequence). The CDR3 spells CSGAAGNTIYF. The CDR3 nucleotides read TGCAGTGGAGCAGCTGGAAACACCATATATTTT.

This clonotype was seen a handful of times. V gene TRBV6-2 or TRBV6-3 combines with J gene TRBJ1-2; D is uncertain. The V end lost 0 bases, the J end lost 4 bases, and 9 bases lay between the germline ends. This CDR3 has 14 residues. Germline V gives CDR1 MNHEY, CDR2 SVGEGT. The CDR3: CASSYSSAGYGYTF. CDR3 coding DNA: TGTGCCAGCAGTTACTCGTCCGCCGGCTATGGCTACACCTTC.

This clonotype has more than one count but fewer than ten. The V and J genes are TRBV7-9 and TRBJ2-5, with 7 positions matching TRBD2. Trimming removed 0 bases from V and 11 bases from J; junction bases left unmatched: 18. The CDR3 consists of 17 residues. Per the germline V gene, CDR1 is SEHNR and CDR2 is FQNEAQ (reference sequence). In DNA form, the CDR3 reads TGTGCCAGCAGCTTAGCTGGGAGGGAGGGAGCATCGTGGGAGCAGTACTTC. Translation gives CASSLAGREGASWEQYF.